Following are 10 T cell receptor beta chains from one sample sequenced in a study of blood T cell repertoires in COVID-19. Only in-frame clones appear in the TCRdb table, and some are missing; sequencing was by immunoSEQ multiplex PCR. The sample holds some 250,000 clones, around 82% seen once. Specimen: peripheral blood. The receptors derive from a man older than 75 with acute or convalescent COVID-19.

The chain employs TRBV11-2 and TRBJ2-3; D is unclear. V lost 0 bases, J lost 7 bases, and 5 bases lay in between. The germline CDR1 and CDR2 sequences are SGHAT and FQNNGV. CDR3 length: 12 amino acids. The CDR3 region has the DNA TGTGCCAGCAGCTTAGATCGTAATACGCAGTATTTT. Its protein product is CASSLDRNTQYF.

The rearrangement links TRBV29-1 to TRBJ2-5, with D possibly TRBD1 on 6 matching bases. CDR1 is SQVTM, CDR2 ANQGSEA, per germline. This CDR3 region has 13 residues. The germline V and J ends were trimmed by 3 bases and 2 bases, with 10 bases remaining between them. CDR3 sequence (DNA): TGCAGCGTTGATCTAAGGGGGCAAGAGACCCAGTACTTC. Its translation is CSVDLRGQETQYF.

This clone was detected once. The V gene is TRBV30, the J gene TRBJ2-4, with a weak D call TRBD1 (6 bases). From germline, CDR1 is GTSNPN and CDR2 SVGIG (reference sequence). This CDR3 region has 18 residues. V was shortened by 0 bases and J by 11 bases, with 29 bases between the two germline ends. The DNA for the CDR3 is TGTGCCTGGAGTGTGGAGTATGGCAGGGGACCTCTAGGGACATTTCAGTACTTC. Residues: CAWSVEYGRGPLGTFQYF.

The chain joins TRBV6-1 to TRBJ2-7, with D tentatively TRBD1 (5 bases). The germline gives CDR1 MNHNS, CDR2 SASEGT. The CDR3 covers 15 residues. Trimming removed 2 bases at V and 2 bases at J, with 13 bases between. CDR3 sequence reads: CASSESGRPPYEQYF. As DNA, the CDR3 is TGTGCCAGCAGTGAATCAGGGCGTCCCCCCTACGAGCAGTACTTC.

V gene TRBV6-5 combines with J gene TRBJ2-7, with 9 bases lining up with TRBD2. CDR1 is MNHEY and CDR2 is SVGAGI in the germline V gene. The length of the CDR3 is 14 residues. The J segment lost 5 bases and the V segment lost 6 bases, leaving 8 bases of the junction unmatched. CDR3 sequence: CASRAGTSFHEQYF. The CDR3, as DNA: TGTGCCAGCAGGGCCGGGACTAGCTTCCACGAGCAGTACTTC.

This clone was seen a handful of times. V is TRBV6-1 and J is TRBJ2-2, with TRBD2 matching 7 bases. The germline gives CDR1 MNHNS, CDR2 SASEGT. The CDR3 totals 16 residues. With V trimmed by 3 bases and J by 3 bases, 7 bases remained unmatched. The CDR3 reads CASSDRFRGDTGELFF. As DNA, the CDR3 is TGTGCCAGCAGTGATAGGTTTCGGGGGGACACCGGGGAGCTGTTTTTT.

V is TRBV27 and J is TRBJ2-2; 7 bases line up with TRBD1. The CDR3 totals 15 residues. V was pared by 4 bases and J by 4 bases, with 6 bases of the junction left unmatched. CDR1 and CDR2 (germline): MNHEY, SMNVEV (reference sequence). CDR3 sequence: CASSSGQVITGELFF. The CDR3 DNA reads TGTGCCAGCAGTTCAGGACAGGTTATCACCGGGGAGCTGTTTTTT.

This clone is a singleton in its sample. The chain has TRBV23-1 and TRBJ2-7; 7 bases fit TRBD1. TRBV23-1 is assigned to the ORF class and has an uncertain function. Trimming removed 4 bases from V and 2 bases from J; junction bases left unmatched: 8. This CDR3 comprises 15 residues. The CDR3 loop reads CASSRTGTAAYEQYF. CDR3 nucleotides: TGCGCCAGCAGTCGAACGGGGACAGCAGCCTACGAGCAGTACTTC.

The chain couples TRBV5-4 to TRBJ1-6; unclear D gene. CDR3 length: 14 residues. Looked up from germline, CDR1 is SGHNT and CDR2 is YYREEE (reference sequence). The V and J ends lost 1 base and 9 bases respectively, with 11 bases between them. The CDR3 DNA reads TGTGCCAGCAGCTTGTCCCAGGCGGGTTCACCCCTCCACTTT. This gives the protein CASSLSQAGSPLHF.

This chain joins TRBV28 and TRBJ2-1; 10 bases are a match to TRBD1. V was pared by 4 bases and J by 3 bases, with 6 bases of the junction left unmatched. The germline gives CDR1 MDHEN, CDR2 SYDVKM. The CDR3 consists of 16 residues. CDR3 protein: CASSSPGQGYYNEQFF. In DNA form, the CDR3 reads TGTGCCAGCAGTTCTCCGGGACAGGGGTACTACAATGAGCAGTTCTTC.